This entry concerns a single TCR beta chain. The record originates from a study of shared clonotypes between healthy human individuals. Deep level was the assay's run setting. Replicate PCRs for sorted subsets used around 190 ng DNA; this equaled around 29,000 T cell genomes. Produced via immunoSEQ multiplex PCR; TCRdb's table is partial and in-frame only. The data show hundreds of thousands of clones, with almost 95% seen just once and 24% held by the top ten. CD45RO-negative CD8 cells positively selected for CCR7 made up the naive population, which excluded terminally differentiated effector memory CD45RA+ cells. CDR1 SGHTA and CDR2 FQGNSA come from the germline V gene. V gave up 3 bases and J gave up 3 bases, with 9 bases separating them. This CDR3 contains 14 residues.

Specimen: naive CD8+ T cells sorted from blood. The genes are TRBV7-2 and TRBJ1-5; possibly TRBD1 for D (5 bases). This clonotype was sampled from a man younger than 45 in good health. This chain's CDR3 is CASSLQGINQPQHF. CDR3 DNA: TGTGCCAGCAGCTTGCAGGGAATCAATCAGCCCCAGCATTTT.